The T cell receptor beta chain under discussion was sequenced for a study of Graves' ophthalmopathy and Graves' hyperthyroidism. Study-level background: Prior to any treatment, peripheral blood was collected at the time of initial diagnosis.

CDR1 SGHRS and CDR2 YFSETQ come from the germline V gene. V lost 6 bases and J 4 bases, leaving 19 bases between the germline ends. The CDR3 loop spans 15 amino acids. This clonotype was seen only a few times. Its antigen remains unknown. Whole-study findings and limits: The model flagged ophthalmopathy progression at 55% to 71% sensitivity and 72.22% specificity. A majority of expanded thyroid clonotypes exceeding 0.001 frequency were likewise present in blood.

Investigators amplified TCR beta CDR3 regions from RNA transcripts. Scientists carried out first-round RT-PCR using HTBI primers and then a second-round multiplex PCR. TCRdb fed the multiplex PCR reads into MiXCR, producing one record per CDR3 protein. The sample records some 520,000 distinct CDR3 sequences, over 13% being singletons. This clonotype was sampled from a woman aged 25-40 years with Graves' ophthalmopathy. The sequenced material came from blood. J is TRBJ2-5 and V is TRBV5-1, with a possible D match to TRBD1 (5 bases). CDR3 in DNA: TGCGCCAGCACAAGTTCGGGCCCCAGGGCAGAGACCCAGTACTTC. Translated, it gives CASTSSGPRAETQYF. Together with reference TRBV5-1 and TRBJ2-5, the CDR3 gives the full variable domain: KAGVTQTPRYLIKTRGQQVTLSCSPISGHRSVSWYQQTPGQGLQFLFEYFSETQRNKGNFPGRFSGRQFSNSRSEMNVSTLELGDSALYLCASTSSGPRAETQYFGPGTRLLVL.